This is a list of T cell receptor beta chains from one sample in a study of T cell changes during pregnancy in multiple sclerosis. Libraries were prepared by immunoSEQ multiplex PCR; TCRdb keeps only in-frame clonotypes and omits some of them. The table lists 40,000 or so clones, about 91% of them singletons, with less than 8.5% in the top ten. This material consisted of CD8+ T cells from peripheral blood mononuclear cells, taken before pregnancy. The receptors come from a female donor with multiple sclerosis, enrolled in a pregnancy study. The CDR3 runs from the conserved cysteine through the conserved F or W. D genes are given only for firm matches. Clone size is given for some rows only: seen once, a few or many times, or a class if the clone is expanded.

clone_size d_call j_call v_call cdr3_aa cdr3_nt
. . TRBJ2-2 TRBV2 CASSRPEDTGELFF TGTGCCAGCAGCCGCCCAGAGGACACCGGGGAGCTGTTTTTT
few TRBD1 TRBJ1-1 TRBV5-6 CASSLQGSTEAFF TGTGCCAGCAGCTTACAGGGGAGCACTGAAGCTTTCTTT
. . TRBJ1-2 TRBV25-1 CASTQGDWGASNYGYTF TGTGCCAGCACCCAGGGCGACTGGGGCGCGTCTAACTATGGCTACACCTTC
. . TRBJ2-7 TRBV9 CASSVGNSASYEQYF TGTGCCAGCAGCGTTGGGAATAGCGCCTCCTACGAGCAGTACTTC
. . TRBJ2-7 TRBV19 CASSASGGYEQYF TGTGCCAGTAGTGCCAGCGGAGGCTACGAGCAGTACTTC
once . TRBJ2-5 TRBV7-9 CASSLAGETQYF TGTGCCAGCAGCTTAGCCGGGGAGACCCAGTACTTC
. . TRBJ2-7 TRBV30 CAWNGAGYNEQYF TGTGCCTGGAATGGGGCAGGCTATAACGAGCAGTACTTC
. TRBD2 TRBJ2-1 TRBV4-3 CASSRGTSGFSSSYNEQFF TGCGCCAGCAGCCGAGGGACTAGCGGGTTCTCGAGCTCCTACAATGAGCAGTTCTTC
. . TRBJ2-3 TRBV2 CASSSGQTPPHTDTQYF TGTGCCAGCTCATCAGGACAGACTCCTCCCCACACAGATACGCAGTATTTT
. . TRBJ2-3 TRBV5-5 CASSSGLTDTQYF TGTGCCAGCAGTTCGGGACTGACAGATACGCAGTATTTT
. TRBD1 TRBJ2-5 TRBV30 CAYLGDRGGETQYF TGTGCCTATCTAGGGGACAGGGGTGGGGAGACCCAGTACTTC
. . TRBJ2-1 TRBV28 CASSSRRGVNEQFF TGTGCCAGCAGTTCAAGGAGGGGTGTGAATGAGCAGTTCTTC
. TRBD2 TRBJ2-1 TRBV5-4 CASSLRLADNEQFF TGTGCCAGCAGCTTGCGACTAGCGGACAATGAGCAGTTCTTC
. TRBD2 TRBJ2-1 TRBV27 CASSWGLAGYNEQFF TGTGCCAGCAGTTGGGGACTAGCGGGATACAATGAGCAGTTCTTC
. TRBD1 TRBJ2-1 TRBV5-4 CASSLTGAEQFF TGTGCCAGCAGCTTGACAGGGGCTGAGCAGTTCTTC
. TRBD1 TRBJ1-4 TRBV7-9 CASSRRDRGLLGEKLFF TGTGCCAGCAGCCGCCGGGACAGGGGACTGTTGGGTGAAAAACTGTTTTTT
. TRBD2 TRBJ2-1 TRBV15 CATSRDATSGSGQFF TGTGCCACCAGCAGAGATGCGACTAGCGGGAGTGGGCAGTTCTTC
. . TRBJ2-7 TRBV19 CASSIRGGYEQYF TGTGCCAGTAGTATCCGTGGAGGCTACGAGCAGTACTTC
. . TRBJ2-1 TRBV2 CASSDNPGYYNEQFF TGTGCCAGCAGTGATAATCCAGGCTACTACAATGAGCAGTTCTTC
. TRBD1 TRBJ1-1 TRBV2 CASRPGGAGAFF TGTGCCAGCAGACCAGGGGGCGCAGGAGCTTTCTTT
. . TRBJ1-2 TRBV27 CASSLQATGYGYTF TGTGCCAGCAGTTTACAAGCCACCGGCTATGGCTACACCTTC
. TRBD1 TRBJ1-1 TRBV19 CASIPGTGITEAFF TGTGCCAGTATTCCCGGGACAGGAATCACTGAAGCTTTCTTT